Included here is one T cell receptor beta chain sequence, with context. This CDR3 spans 15 amino acids. Germline CDR1 reads MGHRA; CDR2 reads YSYEKL. Trimming stripped 4 bases from V and 2 bases from J, with 14 bases between. The data stem from a study of long-term antiretroviral therapy in people with HIV. Run at survey level, the immunoSEQ assay was version v3.0. Using immunoSEQ multiplex PCR, the repertoire was profiled, and TCRdb retains in-frame clones only, with some absent. Among some 25,000 clones listed, about 86% were seen once. The gene calls are TRBV4-1 and TRBJ1-1; the D gene is possibly TRBD1 (5 bases). This TCR came from a man between 25 and 39 years old with HIV. Source: unsorted PBMCs, taken 0.7 years before starting antiretroviral therapy. The DNA of the CDR3 is TGCGCCAGCAGCCTAACCGGGACTTCCAACACTGAAGCTTTCTTT. Its translation is CASSLTGTSNTEAFF.